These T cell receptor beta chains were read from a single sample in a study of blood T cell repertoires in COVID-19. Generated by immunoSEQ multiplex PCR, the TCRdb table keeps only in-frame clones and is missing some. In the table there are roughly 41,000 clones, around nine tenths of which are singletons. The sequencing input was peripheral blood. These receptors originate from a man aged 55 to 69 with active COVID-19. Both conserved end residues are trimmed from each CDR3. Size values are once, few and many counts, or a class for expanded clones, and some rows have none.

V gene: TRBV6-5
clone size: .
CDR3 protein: ASSYSMNTGELF

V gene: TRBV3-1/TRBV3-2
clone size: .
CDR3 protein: ASSQDYKLAGGWWGNEQF

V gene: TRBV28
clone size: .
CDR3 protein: ASSPDLTGYNSPLH

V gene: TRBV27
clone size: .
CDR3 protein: ASSLSRANTDTQY

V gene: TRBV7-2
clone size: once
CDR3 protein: ASSLVGDSSYEQY

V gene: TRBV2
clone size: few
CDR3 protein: ASSERTGTLYGYT

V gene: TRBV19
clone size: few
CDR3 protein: ASSAVHGGELF

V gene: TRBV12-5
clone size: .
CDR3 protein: ASASGGLLSSYEQY

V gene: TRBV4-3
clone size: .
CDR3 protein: ASSQEVFSGSDNEQY

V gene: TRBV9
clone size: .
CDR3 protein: ASSVGSGGADTQY

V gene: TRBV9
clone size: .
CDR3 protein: ASSEDRGNMNTEAF

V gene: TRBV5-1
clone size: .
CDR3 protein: ASSLASGGTEAF

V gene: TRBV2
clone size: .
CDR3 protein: ASSEEPSDYPYEQY

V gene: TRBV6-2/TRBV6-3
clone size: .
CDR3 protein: ASSQHGTRGEAF

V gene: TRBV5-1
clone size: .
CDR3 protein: ASSSGLAGEDEQY

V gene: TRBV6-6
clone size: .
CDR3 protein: ASGLEGAEEQY

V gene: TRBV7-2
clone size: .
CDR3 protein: ASSSGTNQETQY

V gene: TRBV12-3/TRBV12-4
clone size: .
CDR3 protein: ASSLSGATPQF

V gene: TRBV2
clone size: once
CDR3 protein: ASSGVSGSPDTQY

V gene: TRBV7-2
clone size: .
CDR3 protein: ASSSPEGAHNEQF

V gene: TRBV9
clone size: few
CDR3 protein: ASSVSAGELF

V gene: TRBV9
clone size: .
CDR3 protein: ASSVGTSYNEQF

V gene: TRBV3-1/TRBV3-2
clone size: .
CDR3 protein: ASSQDRGGYLGAQY

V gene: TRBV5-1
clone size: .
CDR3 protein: ASSPGDRDQY

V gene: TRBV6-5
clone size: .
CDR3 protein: ASSRLATVDTQY

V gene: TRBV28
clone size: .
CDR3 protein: ASSFSAGASGANVLT

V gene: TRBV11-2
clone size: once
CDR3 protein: ASSHLGASEF

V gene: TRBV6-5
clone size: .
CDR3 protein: ASSKGGGTGELF

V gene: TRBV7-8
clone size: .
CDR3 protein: ASSSGYGAYNSPLH

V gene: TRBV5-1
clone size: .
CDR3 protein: ASSRGSALNTEAF

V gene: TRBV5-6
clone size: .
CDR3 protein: ASSSRRGANSYEQY

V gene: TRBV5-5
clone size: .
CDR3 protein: ASSLDRSTDTQY

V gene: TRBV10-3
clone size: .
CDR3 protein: AISEGGSDYGYT

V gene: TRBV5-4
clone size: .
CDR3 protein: ASSSRSGGGYWQADTQY

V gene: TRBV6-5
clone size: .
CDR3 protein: ASRGIDRGYGYT

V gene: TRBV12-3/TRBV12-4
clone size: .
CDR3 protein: ASTPGNTIY

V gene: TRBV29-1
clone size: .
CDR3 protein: SVGPPTDTQY

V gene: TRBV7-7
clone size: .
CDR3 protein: ASSSLGGETQY

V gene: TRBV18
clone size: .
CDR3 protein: ASSPPQGRDYGYT

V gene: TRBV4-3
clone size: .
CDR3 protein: ASSQAYGTSGYNEQF

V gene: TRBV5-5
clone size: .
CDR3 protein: ASSAGSQGYEQY

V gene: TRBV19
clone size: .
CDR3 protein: ASSSPGQRGRGNTIY

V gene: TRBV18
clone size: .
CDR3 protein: ASSPWSSLYGYT

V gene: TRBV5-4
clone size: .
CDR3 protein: ASSLDRLAGYEQY

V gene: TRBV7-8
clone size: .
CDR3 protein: ASSLERTVETQY

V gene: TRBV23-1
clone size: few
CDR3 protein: ASSQSGKRVGQYEQY

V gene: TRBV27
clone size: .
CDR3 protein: ASSATGLDNEQF

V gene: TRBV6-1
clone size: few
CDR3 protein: ASSEAKLAGGPGETQY